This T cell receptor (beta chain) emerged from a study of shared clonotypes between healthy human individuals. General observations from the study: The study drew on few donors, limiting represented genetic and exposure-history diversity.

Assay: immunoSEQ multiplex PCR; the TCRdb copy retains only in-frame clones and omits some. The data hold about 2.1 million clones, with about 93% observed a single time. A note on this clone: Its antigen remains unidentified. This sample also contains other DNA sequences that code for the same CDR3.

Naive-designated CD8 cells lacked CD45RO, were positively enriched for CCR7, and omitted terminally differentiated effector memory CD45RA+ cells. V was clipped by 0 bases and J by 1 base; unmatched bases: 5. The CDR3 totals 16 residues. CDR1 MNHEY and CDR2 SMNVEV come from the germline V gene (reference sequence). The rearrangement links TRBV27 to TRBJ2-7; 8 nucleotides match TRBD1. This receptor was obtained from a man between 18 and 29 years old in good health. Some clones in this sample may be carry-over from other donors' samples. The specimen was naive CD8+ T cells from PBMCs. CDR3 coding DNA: TGTGCCAGCAGTTTATCGTGGAGGGACAGGTCCTACGAGCAGTACTTC. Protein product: CASSLSWRDRSYEQYF.